The T cell receptor beta chain under discussion was sequenced for a study of T-cell reconstitution after alpha-beta-depleted transplantation in children listed by TCRdb under 2016. Context from the whole study: Using TCR repertoire profiling, the study quantitatively followed how T-cell immune reconstitution unfolded in children after TCRalphabeta/CD19-depleted allogeneic hematopoietic cell transplantation.

According to the study, the label for this sample's treatment or condition signals: allogeneic hematopoietic cell transplantation with graft depleted of TCRalphabeta T cells and CD19 B cells. The transplant recipients were children given TCRalphabeta/CD19-depleted allogeneic hematopoietic cell grafts. The library was made by PCR. The instrument was an Illumina HiSeq 2500. To normalize quantification of the TCRbeta repertoire, the TCR libraries were built with molecular barcoding that relied on unique molecular identifiers. TCRdb cleaned the public reads at Q25 with fastp, built clones with MiXCR and kept in-frame beta chains. For every CDR3 protein sequence, its rows merge into one entry that carries the most common genes and DNA. Recorded for this sample are a few hundred thousand distinct CDR3 sequences; 20% to 30% of them occurred a single time. Approximately 11% of the sample belongs to the ten largest clones.

Overall study results and their limits: Over subsequent months, a decline in hyperexpanded clone frequencies was noted, and after one year, T-cell counts and TCRbeta diversity were mostly ascribed to newly produced T cells. About two months after transplant, the apparently early recovery of alphabetaT-cell counts reportedly depended on just several hundred clones that had expanded rapidly and came from non-depleted graft cells. In some patients, the high TCRbeta diversity seen at day 60 was put down to recipient T cells and intrathymic progenitors that had survived conditioning.

As concerns this clonotype: The target of this receptor is not known. The sample holds no much larger clone one base away, and base qualities are not on file.

This TCR was sampled from a male patient between 10 and 17 years old who had a stem cell transplant for acute lymphoblastic leukemia, so the T cells may come from the graft donor. This specimen consisted of PBMCs, mostly from graft donor cells, obtained 180 days after TCRalphabeta/CD19-depleted stem cell transplant.

The bases are TGCAGCGTTGTACCCCCCTCTACCGGGAGCGGAGCTTTCTTT. It translates to CSVVPPSTGSGAFF. The receptor chain draws on TRBV29-1 and TRBJ1-1; the D gene assignment is ambiguous. The CDR3 spans 14 residues, from the cysteine through the phenylalanine. Of the read, only the CDR3 DNA is kept; its 42 bases are in frame from base 1. V loses 4 bases, J loses 10 bases, and the germline ends lie 22 bases apart. In the germline V gene, CDR1 corresponds to SQVTM and CDR2 to ANQGSEA.